What follows describes a single T cell receptor (beta chain). This clonotype has only a few counts. It has no known antigen specificity. Base-call qualities are not available, and no considerably larger clone is one nucleotide away. TCR beta repertoires were profiled from peripheral blood of roughly 13 young patients with multiple sclerosis to demonstrate the VDJtools post-analysis software. The patients with multiple sclerosis were children and adolescents between about 6 and 17 years of age. Sequences MNHEY (CDR1) and SMNVEV (CDR2) are obtained from the germline V gene (reference sequence). Counted from cysteine to phenylalanine, this CDR3 has 13 amino acids. The only DNA kept is the CDR3, 39 bases in frame from the first base. At the junction V is shortened by 4 bases and J by 6 bases, with 11 bases in between. The library was produced with PCR. Data came from an Illumina HiSeq 2500. To reduce PCR and sequencing biases, unique molecular identifiers were incorporated into the TCR beta cDNA libraries. Every 1 to 10 million input T cells yielded roughly 500,000 cDNA molecules, meaning each molecule approximated one T cell. Patient libraries were prepared and sequenced with the same protocol used for the earlier healthy control dataset. Samples belonging to the same batch were prepared together, multiplexed and sequenced on a shared HiSeq lane. In the original analysis: Raw barcoded reads were processed with MIGEC, and single-read molecular identifier groups were discarded before consensus assembly and CDR3 extraction. Clonotype tables were post-analysed with VDJtools, normalizing diversity by down-sampling all datasets to the smallest sample size. To correct batch-related cross-sample contamination, repertoire overlap clustering matched CDR3 amino acid sequences but not nucleotide sequences. In TCRdb, the public reads were trimmed at Q25 with fastp and aligned with MiXCR, with productive beta chains retained. Merged by CDR3 protein, the rows form single entries marked with the most common genes and DNA. These V and J calls derive from TCRdb rather than the authors' analysis. Here the sample has about 800,000 distinct CDR3 sequences; roughly 27% occur a single time. The ten most abundant clones make up around 0.56% of the sample.

This sample was taken from a study of post-analysis software for immune sequencing data (dated by TCRdb to between 2015 and 2017). For context, the study as a whole: Recorded disease courses included relapsing-remitting, secondary progressive and progressive-relapsing multiple sclerosis, with some patients lacking subtype annotation. A subset of samples was prepared in parallel using single-end sample barcoding, then pooled and co-amplified after Illumina adapter ligation. The patient repertoires were compared against roughly 12 previously published healthy control repertoires obtained from donors aged 6 to 25 years.

Here is what the overall study found, with its caveats: A handful of TRBV segments, including TRBV5-6, TRBV5-1 and TRBV20-1, were significantly more frequent in patients than controls. Multiple sclerosis patients had significantly lower normalized Chao1 diversity than controls, a result that suggests substantial peripheral T-cell clonal expansion. The control group was slightly older than the multiple sclerosis patient group. Direct clustering with F measure showed strong co-clustering of samples prepared in the same batch, prompting a batch-effect correction.

The rearranged segments are TRBV27 and TRBJ2-3, with the D gene not clear enough to name. The clonotype comes from a girl aged 5 to 17 with multiple sclerosis. What was sequenced was blood. The sequence in DNA is TGTGCCAGCAGTTCTGGACGGCCGGATACGCAGTATTTT. This sequence encodes CASSSGRPDTQYF.